This T cell receptor (beta chain) was identified in a study of blood T cell repertoires in COVID-19. Overall study context: The cDNA or gDNA used as material had been derived from T cells, B-cell-depleted T cells, or PBMCs.

The CDR3 totals 14 residues. Germline values: CDR1 MNHEY, CDR2 SVGAGI. Trimming removed 8 bases from V and 0 bases from J, with 13 bases in between. Libraries were prepared by immunoSEQ multiplex PCR; TCRdb keeps only in-frame clonotypes and omits some of them. This repertoire shows about 250,000 clones, roughly 85% found once; its top ten account for 3% to 3.5%. The receptor was isolated from a man aged 18 to 35 with active or convalescent COVID-19. The sample comprised peripheral blood. V is TRBV6-5 and J is TRBJ1-2, with D possibly TRBD1 on 5 matching bases. CDR3 loop: CASRQGGSNYGYTF. The CDR3 DNA sequence: TGTGCCAGCCGGCAGGGAGGGTCTAACTATGGCTACACCTTC.